Listed here is a single TCR beta chain. Its antigen remains unidentified. CDR1 is LNHDA, CDR2 SQIVND, per germline (reference sequence). With 2 bases removed from V and 5 bases from J, the gap between germline ends came to 13 bases. CDR3 length equals 14 residues. These data are taken from a study of cytomegalovirus exposure and HLA in healthy donors. Study-level results: Among TCR beta chains, those listed as cytomegalovirus-associated numbered about 150.

TCRdb's table, derived via immunoSEQ multiplex PCR, lists solely in-frame clones and lacks some. In the table there are 200,000 to 250,000 clones, around nine tenths of which are singletons. The origin of this receptor is a woman under 30 in good health and CMV-seropositive. The chain carries TRBV19 and TRBJ2-7, with D perhaps matching TRBD2 (6 bases). Source material: PBMCs. The CDR3: CASSIKGGLDEQYF. The CDR3 bases are TGTGCCAGTAGTATAAAAGGAGGGCTTGACGAGCAGTACTTC.